This passage covers 19 T cell receptor beta chains from one sample sequenced in a study of blood T cell repertoires in COVID-19. Profiling relied on immunoSEQ multiplex PCR, and the TCRdb table lists in-frame clones only, not all of them. The data contain about 480,000 clones, 70% to 90% of them singletons. Material for sequencing was PBMCs or T cells enriched from blood (not recorded which). These receptor sequences come from a woman younger than 35 with acute COVID-19.

This clone was seen a few times. The chain recombines TRBV6-4 with TRBJ2-1; 8 bases are shared with TRBD1. J was trimmed by 6 bases and V by 8 bases; bases with no gene match: 9. The germline CDR1 and CDR2 sequences are MRHNA and SNTAGT. The CDR3 runs 14 residues. CDR3 DNA sequence: TGTGCCAGCGCGACCGGGACAGGCGGCAATGAGCAGTTCTTC. It is translated as CASATGTGGNEQFF.

This sequence joins TRBV6-5 and TRBJ2-3; 11 bases map to TRBD2. From germline, CDR1 is MNHEY and CDR2 SVGAGI. This CDR3 contains 15 residues. V was pared by 0 bases and J by 7 bases, with 3 bases of the junction left unmatched. The CDR3 DNA reads as TGTGCCAGCAGTTACTCTAGGACTAGCGGGTATACGCAGTATTTT. Amino acids: CASSYSRTSGYTQYF.

This clone was picked up a small number of times. The V gene is TRBV19, the J gene TRBJ1-3; D is unclear. The CDR3 contains 16 residues. V lost 7 bases and J 2 bases, leaving 18 bases between the germline ends. Germline CDR1 reads LNHDA; CDR2 reads SQIVND (reference sequence). The CDR3 DNA reads TGTGCCAGTACGTCTTTTTTGGGCAGTCCTGGAAACACCATATATTTT. Protein: CASTSFLGSPGNTIYF.

The rearrangement uses TRBV5-1 and TRBJ1-3; the match to TRBD1 covers 8 bases. This CDR3 has 14 residues. The trim removed 4 bases at V and 3 bases at J, leaving 3 bases unmatched. Germline values: CDR1 SGHRS, CDR2 YFSETQ. CDR3 coding DNA: TGCGCCAGCAGCAGCGGACAGGGTGGAAACACCATATATTTT. Its protein product is CASSSGQGGNTIYF.

V and J are TRBV5-6 and TRBJ1-2; the D is unclear. The V gene's germline CDR1 is SGHDT and CDR2 YYEEEE. The CDR3 loop spans 11 amino acids. Trimming cost V 3 bases and J 3 bases, with 3 bases left between them. The CDR3 DNA follows: TGTGCCAGCAGCTCTGACTATGGCTACACCTTC. As protein: CASSSDYGYTF.

The chain joins TRBV6-5 to TRBJ1-1; TRBD1 matches at 7 bases. Per germline, CDR1 MNHEY and CDR2 SVGAGI. The CDR3 sequence is 14 residues long. V lost 5 bases and J lost 7; bases outside the gene matches: 10. The CDR3 region is CASSPTYDRVEAFF. The CDR3 DNA is TGTGCCAGCAGTCCAACTTACGACAGGGTTGAAGCTTTCTTT.

This clone was observed a few times. V usage is TRBV3-1 (or the pseudogene TRBV3-2) and J usage is TRBJ2-5; 11 positions agree with TRBD2. There are 14 residues in the CDR3. V lost 3 bases to trimming and J lost 5 bases; unmatched junction nucleotides: 2. Germline CDR1 LGHDT, CDR2 YNNKEL (reference sequence). The CDR3 protein is CASSQWTSGETQYF. DNA of the CDR3: TGTGCCAGCAGCCAGTGGACTAGCGGGGAGACCCAGTACTTC.

The chain is built from TRBV6-6 and TRBJ1-2; TRBD1 is a possible D gene (6 bases). The CDR3 is 13 amino acids. From germline, CDR1 is MNHNY and CDR2 SVGAGI (reference sequence). With 8 bases removed from V and 4 bases from J, the gap between germline ends came to 14 bases. CDR3 DNA sequence: TGTGCCAGCTTGCCGGGACACCCCTATGGCTACACCTTC. It yields the protein CASLPGHPYGYTF.

This clone was seen just once. J is TRBJ2-1 and V is TRBV9, with 12 bases aligning to TRBD2. Unmatched junction bases numbered 4, after V lost 1 base and J lost 8 bases. This CDR3 contains 15 residues. CDR1 is SGDLS, CDR2 YYNGEE, per germline. This CDR3 is CASSVSSGGADEQFF. CDR3 DNA sequence: TGTGCCAGCAGCGTATCTAGCGGGGGGGCAGATGAGCAGTTCTTC.

The table lists this clone with a count of one. The chain carries TRBV15 and TRBJ1-2; D remains unclear. Trimming took 1 base from V and 8 from J, leaving 8 bases between them. This CDR3 comprises 12 residues. Germline CDR1 reads LNHNV; CDR2 reads YYDKDF (reference sequence). The CDR3 loop is CATSRVAGGYTF. The CDR3 nucleotides are TGTGCCACCAGCAGAGTGGCGGGAGGCTACACCTTC.

The rearrangement uses TRBV7-9 and TRBJ1-2; the D is unclear. The CDR3 covers 12 residues. The germline gives CDR1 SEHNR, CDR2 FQNEAQ (reference sequence). Between the trimmed V and J ends, which lost 4 bases and 2 bases, there was a span of 5 bases. CDR3 amino acids: CASSSENYGYTF. CDR3 in DNA: TGTGCCAGCAGCTCCGAGAACTATGGCTACACCTTC.

V is TRBV7-9 and J is TRBJ1-5; 7 bases are a match to TRBD1. The germline V gene has CDR1 SEHNR and CDR2 FQNEAQ (reference sequence). This CDR3 spans 14 amino acids. The trim removed 7 bases at V and 4 bases at J, leaving 7 bases unmatched. This chain's CDR3 is CASTSGTVNQPQHF. CDR3 DNA sequence: TGTGCCAGCACGTCTGGGACAGTAAATCAGCCCCAGCATTTT. Variable domain in full (rest from reference TRBV7-9 and TRBJ1-5): DTGVSQNPRHKITKRGQNVTFRCDPISEHNRLYWYRQTLGQGPEFLTYFQNEAQLEKSRLLSDRFSAERPKGSFSTLEIQRTEQGDSAMYLCASTSGTVNQPQHFGDGTRLSIL.

The rearrangement uses TRBV19 and TRBJ1-2; D call uncertain. V was pared by 7 bases and J by 3 bases, with 15 bases between. In germline, CDR1 is LNHDA, CDR2 SQIVND (reference sequence). This CDR3 spans 14 amino acids. The CDR3 region has the DNA TGTGCCAGTATTAACCCTCCTGAGGACTATGGCTACACCTTC. It translates to CASINPPEDYGYTF.

The rearrangement links TRBV12-5 to TRBJ2-1; TRBD2 agrees at 9 bases. Germline V CDR1 and CDR2: LGHNT, FRNRAP. V trimming: 7 bases; J trimming: 7 bases; junction bases outside the gene matches: 23. The CDR3 is 19 amino acids. The CDR3 nucleotides read TGTGCTAGTGCCGGGGGAGCGGGAGGTCAAGTAGGATCAGGAAATGAGCAGTTCTTC. This gives the protein CASAGGAGGQVGSGNEQFF.

The chain joins TRBV30 to TRBJ1-1, with D hard to call. CDR1 is GTSNPN and CDR2 is SVGIG in the germline V gene (reference sequence). The V gene lost 0 bases and the J gene lost 8 bases, with 7 bases spanning the gap. This CDR3 spans 11 amino acids. The CDR3 region is CAWSVPPEAFF. In nucleotides, the CDR3 is TGTGCCTGGAGTGTTCCCCCGGAAGCTTTCTTT.

The chain uses TRBV5-6 and TRBJ1-2; TRBD1 is a possible D gene (5 bases). Germline lookup yields CDR1 SGHDT and CDR2 YYEEEE. The CDR3 sequence is 12 residues long. The V gene lost 7 bases and the J gene lost 2 bases, with 9 bases spanning the gap. The CDR3 loop reads CASLRQNYGYTF. DNA of the CDR3: TGTGCCAGCCTACGACAGAACTATGGCTACACCTTC.

The CDR3 nucleotides read TGTGCCAGCAGGGTAACTAGCGGCTCCTACGAGCAGTACTTC. Its translation: CASRVTSGSYEQYF. The J gene is TRBJ2-7, the V gene TRBV6-5; 8 bases fit TRBD2. Trimming took 6 bases from V and 0 from J; bases not matched to a gene: 4. Looked up from germline, CDR1 is MNHEY and CDR2 is SVGAGI. The CDR3 contains 14 residues.

The V gene is TRBV7-8, the J gene TRBJ1-1, with D possibly matching TRBD1 (5 bases). Germline V gene data show CDR1 as SGHVS and CDR2 as FQNEAQ. This CDR3 has 16 residues. V dropped 6 bases and J dropped 2 bases, with 19 bases sitting between them. CDR3 DNA: TGTGCCAGCAGTATACCCCCTCGGGGGTTAAACACTGAAGCTTTCTTT. This gives the protein CASSIPPRGLNTEAFF.

This chain connects TRBV6-5 to TRBJ2-7, with D hard to call. Germline V gene lookup returns CDR1 MNHEY and CDR2 SVGAGI. CDR3 size: 12 residues. Trimming cost V 6 bases and J 6 bases, with 12 bases left between them. This CDR3 is CASSQRLSEQYF. CDR3 coding DNA: TGTGCCAGCAGCCAACGACTCAGCGAGCAGTACTTC.